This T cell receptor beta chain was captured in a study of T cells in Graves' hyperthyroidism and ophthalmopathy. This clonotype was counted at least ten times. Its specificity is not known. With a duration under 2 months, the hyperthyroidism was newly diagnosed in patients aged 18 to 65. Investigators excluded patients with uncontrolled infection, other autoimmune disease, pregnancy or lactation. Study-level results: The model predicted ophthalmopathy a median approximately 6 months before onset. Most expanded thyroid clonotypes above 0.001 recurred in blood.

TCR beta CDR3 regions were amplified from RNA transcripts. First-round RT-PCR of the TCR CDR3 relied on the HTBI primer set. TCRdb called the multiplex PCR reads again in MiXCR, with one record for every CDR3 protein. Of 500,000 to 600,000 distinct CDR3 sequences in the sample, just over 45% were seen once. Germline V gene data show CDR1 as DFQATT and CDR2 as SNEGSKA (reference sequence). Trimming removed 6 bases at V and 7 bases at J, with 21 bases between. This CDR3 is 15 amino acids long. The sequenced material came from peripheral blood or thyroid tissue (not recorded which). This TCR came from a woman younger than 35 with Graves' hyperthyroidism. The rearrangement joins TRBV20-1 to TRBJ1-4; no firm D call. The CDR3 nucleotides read TGCAGTGCAAACGCGGTTGCCGGCGGCGGTGAAAAACTGTTTTTT. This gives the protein CSANAVAGGGEKLFF.